Shown below are 27 T cell receptor beta chains from a single sample sequenced in a study of blood T cell repertoires in COVID-19. Data came from immunoSEQ multiplex PCR; TCRdb stores just in-frame clones and leaves some out. The sample has 250,000 to 300,000 clones; more than 65% are singletons. Source material: PBMCs or T cells enriched from blood (not recorded which). The receptors stem from a man aged 45-65 years who had recovered from COVID-19.

The chain has TRBV19 and TRBJ1-1, with 9 bases fitting TRBD1. Trimming at V came to 4 bases and at J to 3 bases, leaving 3 bases not matched to a gene. The germline V gene has CDR1 LNHDA and CDR2 SQIVND (reference sequence). The CDR3 loop spans 14 amino acids. The CDR3: CASSKQGAHTEAFF. The CDR3 coding sequence is TGTGCCAGTAGTAAACAGGGGGCTCACACTGAAGCTTTCTTT. Supplemented by reference TRBV19 and TRBJ1-1, the full variable domain reads DGGITQSPKYLFRKEGQNVTLSCEQNLNHDAMYWYRQDPGQGLRLIYYSQIVNDFQKGDIAEGYSVSREKKESFPLTVTSAQKNPTAFYLCASSKQGAHTEAFFGQGTRLTVV.

The genes are TRBV27 and TRBJ2-7, with unresolved D. The CDR3 totals 12 residues. V lost 4 bases, J lost 5 bases, and 9 bases lay in between. Looked up from germline, CDR1 is MNHEY and CDR2 is SMNVEV (reference sequence). The CDR3: CASSSTYDEQYF. The DNA of the CDR3 is TGTGCCAGCAGTTCCACTTACGACGAGCAGTACTTC.

The chain carries TRBV14 and TRBJ2-5; D is possibly TRBD1 (5 bases). V dropped 3 bases and J dropped 7 bases, with 12 bases sitting between them. The CDR3 totals 13 residues. Germline-derived CDR1 and CDR2 are SGHDN and FVKESK. DNA of the CDR3: TGTGCCAGCAGCCAGATGGGGCAGACGACCCAGTACTTC. This codes for CASSQMGQTTQYF.

This chain links TRBV11-1 with TRBJ2-3, with TRBD1 as a possible D gene (6 bases). V was clipped by 4 bases and J by 1 base, with 9 bases between them. Germline assignment: CDR1 SGHAT and CDR2 FQDESV (reference sequence). The CDR3 totals 14 residues. Here the CDR3 DNA reads TGTGCCAGCAGCTCCTGGGGGCGCACAGATACGCAGTATTTT. This sequence encodes CASSSWGRTDTQYF.

The V and J genes are TRBV15 and TRBJ2-1, with TRBD2 matching over 10 bases. CDR3 length: 14 amino acids. After removal of 3 bases from V and 9 bases from J, the junction contained 5 bases not matched to a gene. In germline, CDR1 is LNHNV, CDR2 YYDKDF (reference sequence). The CDR3: CATSSKREGVEQFF. The DNA of the CDR3 is TGTGCCACCAGCAGCAAGCGGGAGGGGGTTGAGCAGTTCTTC.

V and J are TRBV18 and TRBJ1-2; TRBD1 aligns across 8 bases. This CDR3 spans 14 amino acids. The germline CDR1 and CDR2 sequences are KGHSH and LQKENI. J gave up 6 bases and V 1 base, and 4 bases lay outside the gene matches. CDR3 loop: CASSPLDRVDGYTF. CDR3 bases: TGTGCCAGCTCACCACTGGACAGGGTAGATGGCTACACCTTC.

V gene TRBV5-1 combines with J gene TRBJ2-7; 9 nucleotides agree with TRBD1. Trimming cost V 4 bases and J 6 bases; bases outside gene matches: 8. Germline CDR1 is SGHRS and CDR2 is YFSETQ. CDR3 length: 14 amino acids. The CDR3 DNA is TGCGCCAGCAGCAGAGGACAGGGGACGTTCGAGCAGTACTTC. It yields the protein CASSRGQGTFEQYF.

J is TRBJ1-3 and V is TRBV2; D is uncertain. Trimming shortened V by 5 bases and J by 8 bases, and 7 bases separated the two germline ends. The CDR3 contains 11 residues. Germline V gene sequence: CDR1 SNHLY, CDR2 FYNNEI. The CDR3 loop is CASSQADTIYF. The DNA of the CDR3 is TGTGCCAGCAGTCAGGCTGACACCATATATTTT.

The chain links TRBV29-1 to TRBJ1-5; the match to TRBD1 covers 9 bases. After removal of 5 bases from V and 0 bases from J, the junction contained 17 bases not matched to a gene. The CDR3 totals 19 residues. Germline V gene sequence: CDR1 SQVTM, CDR2 ANQGSEA. The CDR3 loop reads CSVLDEPGQGPYSNQPQHF. CDR3 DNA: TGCAGCGTTTTAGATGAGCCGGGACAGGGACCCTATAGCAATCAGCCCCAGCATTTT.

The chain joins TRBV18 to TRBJ2-1; D uncertain. V lost 4 bases to trimming and J lost 1 base, with 5 bases between them. CDR3 length: 13 amino acids. The germline gives CDR1 KGHSH, CDR2 LQKENI. The CDR3 loop reads CASSRESYNEQFF. As DNA, the CDR3 is TGTGCCAGCTCACGAGAGTCCTACAATGAGCAGTTCTTC.

The chain uses TRBV2 and TRBJ2-2; 8 bases line up with TRBD2. With 8 bases clipped from V and 0 bases from J, the junction kept 14 bases outside the gene matches. The germline V gene has CDR1 SNHLY and CDR2 FYNNEI. The CDR3 runs 18 residues. CDR3 sequence: CASGETTTSGPNTGELFF. The CDR3 DNA follows: TGTGCCAGCGGAGAGACAACTACTAGCGGTCCGAACACCGGGGAGCTGTTTTTT.

The chain carries TRBV10-1 and TRBJ2-5; 7 nucleotides match TRBD1. The junction had 10 bases not matched to a gene; V was cut back by 4 bases and J by 5 bases. Germline V gene data show CDR1 as WNHNN and CDR2 as SYGVQD (reference sequence). The CDR3 is 15 amino acids. CDR3 in DNA: TGCGCCAGCAGTGGAGGGACAGCCGAAAGGGAGACCCAGTACTTC. Its protein is CASSGGTAERETQYF.

This chain joins TRBV18 and TRBJ2-7; 8 bases map to TRBD2. Per germline, CDR1 KGHSH and CDR2 LQKENI. The trim removed 3 bases at V and 6 bases at J, leaving 10 bases unmatched. The CDR3 contains 15 residues. The CDR3 DNA reads as TGTGCCAGCTCACCCCCGGCGGGAGGTAGTTCCGAGCAGTACTTC. This sequence encodes CASSPPAGGSSEQYF. The full variable domain, rest sourced from reference TRBV18 and TRBJ2-7, is NAGVMQNPRHLVRRRGQEARLRCSPMKGHSHVYWYRQLPEEGLKFMVYLQKENIIDESGMPKERFSAEFPKEGPSILRIQQVVRGDSAAYFCASSPPAGGSSEQYFGPGTRLTVT.

This chain uses TRBV7-2 with TRBJ2-2; TRBD2 agrees at 12 bases. The CDR3 is made up of 16 amino acids. Looked up from germline, CDR1 is SGHTA and CDR2 is FQGNSA. The J segment lost 5 bases and the V segment lost 5 bases, leaving 6 bases of the junction unmatched. The CDR3, as DNA: TGTGCCAGCAGCCTAGGACTAGCGGGAATTACCGGGGAGCTGTTTTTT. This sequence encodes CASSLGLAGITGELFF.

This clone showed up just once. The V and J genes are TRBV10-1 and TRBJ2-2; D is perhaps TRBD1 (5 bases). V was trimmed by 5 bases and J by 7 bases, leaving 14 bases between them. The CDR3 totals 14 residues. Germline values: CDR1 WNHNN, CDR2 SYGVQD (reference sequence). CDR3 residues: CASSQGTLGGELFF. In DNA form, the CDR3 reads TGCGCCAGCAGTCAGGGAACCCTGGGCGGGGAGCTGTTTTTT.

V usage is TRBV24-1 and J usage is TRBJ1-2; tentative D call: TRBD1 (5 bases). Trimming left V 8 bases short and J 11 bases short, with 23 bases between. This CDR3 region has 14 residues. Germline lookup yields CDR1 KGHDR and CDR2 SFDVKD. The CDR3 loop reads CATMAQGGGDEYTF. CDR3 DNA sequence: TGTGCCACCATGGCCCAGGGCGGGGGTGATGAATACACCTTC.

The chain links TRBV11-1 to TRBJ1-6; 7 nucleotides agree with TRBD1. This CDR3 has 14 amino acids. The germline V gene has CDR1 SGHAT and CDR2 FQDESV (reference sequence). With V trimmed by 3 bases and J by 7 bases, 3 bases remained unmatched. The CDR3 sequence is CASSFRDSNSPLHF. The CDR3 DNA is TGTGCCAGCAGCTTCAGGGACAGCAATTCACCCCTCCACTTT.

J is TRBJ1-2 and V is TRBV19, with unresolved D. CDR1 is LNHDA, CDR2 SQIVND, per germline (reference sequence). The CDR3 consists of 15 residues. Trimming took off 3 bases at V and 0 bases at J, with 11 bases between the two ends. CDR3 protein: CASSIGSRANYGYTF. The CDR3 coding sequence is TGTGCCAGTAGTATCGGTTCGCGGGCTAACTATGGCTACACCTTC.

This clone showed up many times. The chain links TRBV4-1 to TRBJ1-6; D is perhaps TRBD1 (5 bases). Germline assignment: CDR1 MGHRA and CDR2 YSYEKL. V lost 8 bases and J lost 10, with 15 bases in between. The CDR3 covers 13 residues. The CDR3 here is CASEGQRDSPLHF. CDR3 bases: TGCGCCAGCGAGGGCCAGCGGGACTCACCCCTCCACTTT.

The gene calls are TRBV19 and TRBJ2-7; D not resolved. V shed 8 bases and J shed 2 bases, with 16 bases lying between them. CDR3 length: 14 residues. CDR1 is LNHDA, CDR2 SQIVND, per germline (reference sequence). The CDR3 nucleotides read TGTGCCAGTTCGATGAGATCCGAGCCCTACGAGCAGTACTTC. Translating it yields CASSMRSEPYEQYF.

The chain uses TRBV5-5 and TRBJ1-5; D call uncertain. V lost 1 base, J lost 9 bases, and 14 bases lay in between. The CDR3 loop spans 14 amino acids. Per germline, CDR1 SGHKS and CDR2 YYEKEE (reference sequence). The CDR3 reads CASSLSRGAVPQHF. The CDR3 DNA is TGTGCCAGCAGCTTGTCTCGGGGAGCGGTGCCCCAGCATTTT.

The J gene is TRBJ2-7, the V gene TRBV18; 8 bases agree with TRBD1. Per the germline V gene, CDR1 is KGHSH and CDR2 is LQKENI. CDR3 length: 15 amino acids. V was clipped by 2 bases and J by 3 bases; unmatched bases: 6. For the CDR3, the DNA is TGTGCCAGCTCACCAGGACAGGGAAATTTCTACGAGCAGTACTTC. It translates to CASSPGQGNFYEQYF.

V usage is TRBV5-1 and J usage is TRBJ2-7; 12 positions match TRBD2. V trimming: 5 bases; J trimming: 3 bases; junction bases outside the gene matches: 9. The CDR3 runs to 16 residues. CDR1 is SGHRS, CDR2 YFSETQ, per germline. The chain's CDR3 is CASRIDLAGGYYEQYF. Here the CDR3 DNA reads TGCGCCAGCAGGATCGACCTAGCGGGAGGGTACTACGAGCAGTACTTC.

The rearrangement links TRBV19 to TRBJ1-2; 7 bases map to TRBD1. Germline-derived CDR1 and CDR2 are LNHDA and SQIVND (reference sequence). CDR3 length: 15 amino acids. V was clipped by 4 bases and J by 4 bases; unmatched bases: 9. In DNA, the CDR3 is TGTGCCAGTAGTAGCCCGGTACAGGGGAGCTATGGCTACACCTTC. Protein product: CASSSPVQGSYGYTF.

This clone was picked up one time. The rearrangement uses TRBV5-1 and TRBJ2-3, with D possibly being TRBD1 (6 bases). This CDR3 is built from 14 residues. V lost 4 bases and J lost 0, with 9 bases in between. CDR1 is SGHRS, CDR2 YFSETQ, per germline. CDR3 amino acids: CASSGTGSTDTQYF. The CDR3 coding sequence is TGCGCCAGCAGCGGAACAGGGAGCACAGATACGCAGTATTTT.

The genes are TRBV19 and TRBJ2-5; a possible D gene is TRBD1 (6 bases). CDR3 length: 15 residues. V was pared by 3 bases and J by 9 bases, with 20 bases between. The germline gives CDR1 LNHDA, CDR2 SQIVND (reference sequence). This CDR3 reads CASSISSAGDRAQYF. Written as DNA, the CDR3 is TGTGCCAGTAGTATTTCGTCGGCAGGGGATAGGGCCCAGTACTTC.

V usage is TRBV28 and J usage is TRBJ1-5; perhaps TRBD1 as D (5 bases). In germline, CDR1 is MDHEN, CDR2 SYDVKM. The V end lost 4 bases, the J end lost 6 bases, and 22 bases lay between the germline ends. The CDR3 totals 17 residues. The CDR3, as DNA: TGTGCCAGCAGTTGGCCCGAAGGGGCGCGCGGTAGTCAGCCCCAGCATTTT. Translated, it gives CASSWPEGARGSQPQHF.